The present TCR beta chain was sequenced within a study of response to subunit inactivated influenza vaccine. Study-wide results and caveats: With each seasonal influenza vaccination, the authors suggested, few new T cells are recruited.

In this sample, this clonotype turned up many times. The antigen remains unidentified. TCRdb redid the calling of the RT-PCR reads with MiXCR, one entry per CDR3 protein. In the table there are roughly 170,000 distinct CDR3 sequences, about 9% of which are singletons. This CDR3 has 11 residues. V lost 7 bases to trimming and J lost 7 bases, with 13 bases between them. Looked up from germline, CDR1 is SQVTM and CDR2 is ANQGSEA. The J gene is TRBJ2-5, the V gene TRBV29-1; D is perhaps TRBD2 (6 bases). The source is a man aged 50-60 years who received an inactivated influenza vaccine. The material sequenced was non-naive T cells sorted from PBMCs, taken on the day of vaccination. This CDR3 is CSAGEEGTQYF. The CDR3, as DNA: TGCAGCGCTGGAGAGGAGGGGACCCAGTACTTC.